The clone carrying this TCR beta chain showed up just a few times. The entry originates in a study of blood T cell repertoires in COVID-19. Study information: Sources were T cells, B-cell-depleted T cells, or PBMCs; the material itself was cDNA or gDNA.

The protocol was immunoSEQ multiplex PCR, while the TCRdb copy is restricted to in-frame clones and leaves out a portion. The sample has 200,000 to 250,000 clones, about four fifths seen once. Source material: peripheral blood. This TCR derives from a man under 40 who had recovered from COVID-19.

The CDR3 protein is CASIQGLIRSPLHF. Written as DNA, the CDR3 is TGTGCCAGCATCCAGGGTTTGATACGCTCACCCCTCCACTTT. V gene TRBV28 combines with J gene TRBJ1-6, with a weak D call TRBD1 (5 bases). Trimming left V 7 bases short and J 10 bases short, with 17 bases between. The CDR3 contains 14 residues. In germline, CDR1 is MDHEN, CDR2 SYDVKM.